Each of the 20 T cell receptor beta chains below was sequenced from the same sample in a study of T cells after yellow fever vaccination. TCRdb reprocessed the 5' RACE reads via MiXCR and lists one record per CDR3 protein. The data contain 300,000 to 350,000 distinct CDR3 sequences, 8.1% of them singletons. Sequencing used PBMCs, obtained roughly seven weeks after the first yellow fever vaccination. The receptors here all came from a man aged 18 to 30 who received the YFV17D yellow fever vaccine.

This clonotype was seen a handful of times. The gene calls are TRBV5-6 and TRBJ2-7; D remains unclear. There are 13 residues in the CDR3. Germline CDR1 and CDR2: SGHDT and YYEEEE. Trimming left V 3 bases short and J 4 bases short, with 11 bases between. The CDR3 region is CASSSPDLYEQYF. CDR3 coding DNA: TGTGCCAGCAGCTCCCCGGATCTTTACGAGCAGTACTTC.

The V and J genes are TRBV5-1 and TRBJ2-2; 8 bases align to TRBD1. CDR1 is SGHRS and CDR2 is YFSETQ in the germline V gene. This CDR3 is built from 13 residues. V gave up 7 bases and J gave up 6 bases; unmatched junction bases: 5. This CDR3 reads CASQGAMAGELFF. The DNA of the CDR3 is TGCGCCAGCCAGGGGGCCATGGCCGGGGAGCTGTTTTTT.

This clonotype has only a few counts. The chain recombines TRBV4-1 with TRBJ1-6; 8 bases map to TRBD1. The V and J ends lost 0 bases and 10 bases, in that order; junction bases with no gene match: 8. The CDR3 extends over 16 amino acids. Germline V gene data show CDR1 as MGHRA and CDR2 as YSYEKL. For the CDR3, the DNA is TGCGCCAGCAGCCAAGAAGACAGGGGTCTAGGCTCACCCCTCCACTTT. This gives the protein CASSQEDRGLGSPLHF.

This rearrangement joins TRBV5-1 to TRBJ2-5; 9 nucleotides agree with TRBD2. The CDR3 is 15 residues long. The germline CDR1 and CDR2 sequences are SGHRS and YFSETQ. Losses at the gene ends were 5 bases for V and 4 bases for J; bases not matched to a gene: 9. CDR3 sequence (DNA): TGCGCCAGCAGGATCGGCGGGGGGGCGAGAGAGACCCAGTACTTC. Amino acid sequence: CASRIGGGARETQYF.

This clonotype has ten or more counts. The V gene is TRBV7-9, the J gene TRBJ1-6; no clear D. V lost 3 bases and J 13 bases, leaving 13 bases between the germline ends. CDR1 and CDR2 from the germline V gene are SEHNR and FQNEAQ (reference sequence). The CDR3 loop spans 13 amino acids. The CDR3 nucleotides are TGTGCCAGCAGCTTCGGTCCCCCAGGCCCCCTCCACTTT. Translation gives CASSFGPPGPLHF.

This clonotype was recorded at least ten times. The V and J genes are TRBV4-3 and TRBJ2-3; TRBD1 matches at 7 bases. With 3 bases clipped from V and 4 bases from J, the junction kept 13 bases outside the gene matches. CDR1 and CDR2 from the germline V gene are LGHNA and YSLEER. The CDR3 has 17 amino acids. The CDR3 spells CASSQSPGGGLADTQYF. CDR3 nucleotide sequence: TGCGCCAGCAGCCAGTCCCCAGGGGGTGGTTTAGCAGATACGCAGTATTTT.

This clonotype was detected a few times. In nucleotides, the CDR3 is TGTGCCAGCAGAACTGACAGGGGATCTCTGAACACTGAAGCTTTCTTT. This gives the protein CASRTDRGSLNTEAFF. The chain carries TRBV6-1 and TRBJ1-1, with 8 bases aligning to TRBD1. This CDR3 spans 16 amino acids. Germline loops: CDR1 MNHNS, CDR2 SASEGT. J gave up 0 bases and V 6 bases, and 9 bases lay outside the gene matches.

This clonotype was detected only a few times. The genes are TRBV7-8 and TRBJ2-1; no firm D call. V was trimmed by 1 base and J by 10 bases, leaving 5 bases between them. The germline gives CDR1 SGHVS, CDR2 FQNEAQ. The CDR3 consists of 11 residues. Here the CDR3 DNA reads TGTGCCAGCAGCTTAGAAGTAGAGCAGTTCTTC. This sequence encodes CASSLEVEQFF.

This sequence joins TRBV18 and TRBJ1-6; no reliable D call. CDR3 size: 18 residues. V lost 2 bases and J lost 0, with 14 bases in between. Germline assignment: CDR1 KGHSH and CDR2 LQKENI. CDR3: CASSPSLPVSSYNSPLHF. CDR3 DNA: TGTGCCAGCTCACCATCACTGCCGGTCAGCTCCTATAATTCACCCCTCCACTTT.

The gene calls are TRBV28 and TRBJ1-1; D is uncertain. V was pared by 3 bases and J by 7 bases, with 9 bases between. The germline CDR1 and CDR2 sequences are MDHEN and SYDVKM. This CDR3 is 12 amino acids long. The CDR3 DNA follows: TGTGCCAGCAGTTTCAGCGGTAGTGAAGCTTTCTTT. Translated, it gives CASSFSGSEAFF. The entire variable domain, with the rest obtained from reference TRBV28 and TRBJ1-1, is as follows: DVKVTQSSRYLVKRTGEKVFLECVQDMDHENMFWYRQDPGLGLRLIYFSYDVKMKEKGDIPEGYSVSREKKERFSLILESASTNQTSMYLCASSFSGSEAFFGQGTRLTVV.

The V gene is TRBV5-7, the J gene TRBJ1-5; possible D gene TRBD1, 5 bases. TRBV5-7 is treated as an ORF (open reading frame) with a function not yet certain. The length of the CDR3 is 14 residues. The V end was cut by 4 bases, the J end by 7 bases, with 15 bases between. The DNA of the CDR3 is TGTGCCAGCAGCGGGCCGGATACAGGCCAGCCCCAGCATTTT. Protein product: CASSGPDTGQPQHF.

The genes are TRBV6-5 and TRBJ2-2; 8 nucleotides align to TRBD1. Per germline, CDR1 MNHEY and CDR2 SVGAGI. V trimming: 4 bases; J trimming: 8 bases; junction bases outside the gene matches: 9. The CDR3 sequence is 15 residues long. CDR3 region: CASSSHRDRGGELFF. The CDR3 DNA reads as TGTGCCAGCAGTTCGCACCGTGACAGGGGAGGGGAGCTGTTTTTT.

In its sample, this clonotype was seen a few times. This sequence joins TRBV5-4 and TRBJ2-3; D possibly corresponds to TRBD2 (7 bases). V lost 4 bases to trimming and J lost 4 bases, with 13 bases between them. In germline, CDR1 is SGHNT, CDR2 YYREEE (reference sequence). This CDR3 is 14 amino acids long. In nucleotides, the CDR3 is TGTGCCAGCAGCCCGGGGGGCGGCCCAGATACGCAGTATTTT. Its translation is CASSPGGGPDTQYF.

V usage is TRBV3-1 and J usage is TRBJ1-1; D is ambiguous. The length of the CDR3 is 14 residues. V gave up 3 bases and J gave up 4 bases, with 12 bases separating them. Germline CDR1 and CDR2: LGHDT and YNNKEL (reference sequence). In nucleotides, the CDR3 is TGTGCCAGCAGCCACTCTTGGGCGGCCACTGAAGCTTTCTTT. Translating gives CASSHSWAATEAFF. The full variable domain, rest sourced from reference TRBV3-1 and TRBJ1-1, is DTAVSQTPKYLVTQMGNDKSIKCEQNLGHDTMYWYKQDSKKFLKIMFSYNNKELIINETVPNRFSPKSPDKAHLNLHINSLELGDSAVYFCASSHSWAATEAFFGQGTRLTVV.

This chain uses TRBV6-5 with TRBJ1-1; D ambiguous. This CDR3 region has 15 residues. With 0 bases removed from V and 4 bases from J, the gap between germline ends came to 12 bases. Per the germline V gene, CDR1 is MNHEY and CDR2 is SVGAGI. The CDR3 spells CASSYSHRWGTEAFF. The CDR3 DNA follows: TGTGCCAGCAGTTACTCACACAGATGGGGCACTGAAGCTTTCTTT.

This clonotype was detected only a few times. The V and J genes are TRBV19 and TRBJ2-3; D gene ambiguous. The ends were cut back, 3 bases at V and 3 bases at J, with 7 bases in the middle. Germline CDR1 is LNHDA and CDR2 is SQIVND (reference sequence). CDR3 length: 13 residues. The CDR3 loop is CASSILRTDTQYF. The DNA of the CDR3 is TGTGCCAGTAGTATTCTCCGGACAGATACGCAGTATTTT.

This clonotype has only a few counts. This chain connects TRBV2 to TRBJ2-7; D is ambiguous. Trimming shortened V by 5 bases and J by 2 bases, and 7 bases separated the two germline ends. Germline-derived CDR1 and CDR2 are SNHLY and FYNNEI. The CDR3 has 12 amino acids. CDR3 coding DNA: TGTGCCAGCAGTTTAGTGCCCTACGAGCAGTACGTC. Its translation is CASSLVPYEQYV.

V usage is TRBV12-3 or TRBV12-4 and J usage is TRBJ2-2, with 11 nucleotides matching TRBD2. This CDR3 comprises 16 residues. V lost 6 bases, J lost 4 bases, and 7 bases stayed unmatched. Here the CDR3 reads CASRISGGAGTGELFF. The CDR3 DNA reads TGTGCCAGCAGGATTAGCGGGGGGGCCGGCACCGGGGAGCTGTTTTTT.

The V gene is TRBV27, the J gene TRBJ2-7, with D possibly TRBD1 on 5 matching bases. This CDR3 is built from 12 residues. Deletions cut 4 bases from V and 6 bases from J, with 10 bases between. Germline V gives CDR1 MNHEY, CDR2 SMNVEV (reference sequence). This CDR3 reads CASSSYRSEQYF. CDR3 nucleotides: TGTGCCAGCAGTTCTTACAGGTCCGAGCAGTACTTC.

This clonotype was counted between two and nine times. The chain is built from TRBV6-2 or TRBV6-3 and TRBJ1-5; TRBD1 might be the D (6 bases). Trimming shortened V by 2 bases and J by 4 bases, and 12 bases separated the two germline ends. The CDR3 runs to 15 residues. CDR1 is MNHEY, CDR2 SVGEGT, per germline. CDR3 residues: CASSYIPGANQPQHF. The CDR3 nucleotides read TGTGCCAGCAGTTACATTCCAGGGGCGAATCAGCCCCAGCATTTT.